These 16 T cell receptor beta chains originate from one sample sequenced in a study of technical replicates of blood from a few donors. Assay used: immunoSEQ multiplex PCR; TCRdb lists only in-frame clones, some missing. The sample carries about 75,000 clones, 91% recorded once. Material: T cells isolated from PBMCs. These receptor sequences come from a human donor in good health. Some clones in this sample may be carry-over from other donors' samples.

This CDR3 reads CSVKRDRRETQYF. For the CDR3, the DNA is TGCAGCGTGAAGAGGGACAGGCGGGAGACCCAGTACTTC. The chain recombines TRBV29-1 with TRBJ2-5, with TRBD1 identical over 8 bases. The V gene end was trimmed by 6 bases and the J gene end by 5 bases; junction bases not matched to a gene: 8. In germline, CDR1 is SQVTM, CDR2 ANQGSEA. The CDR3 is 13 amino acids.

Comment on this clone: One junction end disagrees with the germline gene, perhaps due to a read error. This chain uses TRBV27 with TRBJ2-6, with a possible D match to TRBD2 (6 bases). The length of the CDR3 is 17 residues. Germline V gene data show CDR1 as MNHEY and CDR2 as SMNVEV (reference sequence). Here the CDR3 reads CASTSLGTLPGANVLTF. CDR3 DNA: TGTGCCAGCACTTCTCTCGGGACTCTTCCTGGAGCCAACGTCCTGACTTTC.

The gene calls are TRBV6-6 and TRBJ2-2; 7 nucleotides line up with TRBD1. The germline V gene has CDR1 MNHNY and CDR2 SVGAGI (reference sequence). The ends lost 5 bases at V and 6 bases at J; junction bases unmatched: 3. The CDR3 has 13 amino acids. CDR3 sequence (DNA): TGTGCCAGCAGTCGTACAGGGGCCGGGGAGCTGTTTTTT. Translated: CASSRTGAGELFF.

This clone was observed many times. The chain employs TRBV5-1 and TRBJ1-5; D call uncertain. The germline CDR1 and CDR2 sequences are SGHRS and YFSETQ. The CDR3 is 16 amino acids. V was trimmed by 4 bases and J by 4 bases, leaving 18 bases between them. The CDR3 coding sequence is TGCGCCAGCAGCGAGGGTTCCCCGGGATTAAATCAGCCCCAGCATTTT. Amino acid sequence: CASSEGSPGLNQPQHF.

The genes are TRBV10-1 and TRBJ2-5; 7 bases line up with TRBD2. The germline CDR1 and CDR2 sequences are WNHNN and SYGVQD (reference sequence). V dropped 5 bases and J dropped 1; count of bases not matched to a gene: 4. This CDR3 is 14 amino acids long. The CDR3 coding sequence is TGCGCCAGCAGTCTCGCTAGCGGCCAAGAGACCCAGTACTTC. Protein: CASSLASGQETQYF.

CDR3 protein: CATRSEYYGYTF. In DNA form, the CDR3 reads TGTGCCACCAGGTCGGAGTATTATGGCTACACCTTC. The genes are TRBV15 and TRBJ1-2, with D unclear. V lost 6 bases and J 5 bases, leaving 10 bases between the germline ends. The length of the CDR3 is 12 residues. The germline gives CDR1 LNHNV, CDR2 YYDKDF (reference sequence).

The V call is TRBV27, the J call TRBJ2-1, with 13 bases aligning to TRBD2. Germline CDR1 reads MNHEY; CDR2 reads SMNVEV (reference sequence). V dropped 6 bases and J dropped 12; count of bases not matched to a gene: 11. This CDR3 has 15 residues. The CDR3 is CASSPYGLAGDLQFF. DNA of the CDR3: TGTGCCAGCAGCCCTTACGGACTAGCGGGAGACCTGCAGTTCTTC.

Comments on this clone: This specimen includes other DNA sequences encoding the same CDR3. The CDR3 protein is CASSLGSSYEQYF. The CDR3 DNA is TGCGCCAGCAGCTTGGGCAGCTCCTACGAGCAGTACTTC. The V and J genes are TRBV5-1 and TRBJ2-7; D is uncertain. The ends were cut back, 0 bases at V and 0 bases at J, with 4 bases in the middle. Germline loops: CDR1 SGHRS, CDR2 YFSETQ. CDR3 length: 13 amino acids.

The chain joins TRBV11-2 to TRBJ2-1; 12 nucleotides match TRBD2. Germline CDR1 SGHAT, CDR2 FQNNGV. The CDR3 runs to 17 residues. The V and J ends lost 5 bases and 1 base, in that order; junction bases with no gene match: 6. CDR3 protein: CASSPGLAGPSYNEQFF. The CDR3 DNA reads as TGTGCCAGCAGCCCCGGACTAGCGGGACCTTCCTACAATGAGCAGTTCTTC.

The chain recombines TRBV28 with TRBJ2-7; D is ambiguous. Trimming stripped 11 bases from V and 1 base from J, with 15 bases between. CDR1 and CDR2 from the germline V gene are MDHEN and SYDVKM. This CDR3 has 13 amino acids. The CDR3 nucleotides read TGTGCCGGGTCCACAGTGAATTCCTACGAGCAGTACTTC. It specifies CAGSTVNSYEQYF. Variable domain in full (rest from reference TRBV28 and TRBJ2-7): DVKVTQSSRYLVKRTGEKVFLECVQDMDHENMFWYRQDPGLGLRLIYFSYDVKMKEKGDIPEGYSVSREKKERFSLILESASTNQTSMYLCAGSTVNSYEQYFGPGTRLTVT.

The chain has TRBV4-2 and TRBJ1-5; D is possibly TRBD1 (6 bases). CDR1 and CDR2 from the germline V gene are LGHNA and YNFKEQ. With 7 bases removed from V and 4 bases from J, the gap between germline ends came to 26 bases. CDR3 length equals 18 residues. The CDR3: CASIPTGSQFIENQPQHF. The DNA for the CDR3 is TGTGCCAGCATACCGACAGGATCCCAGTTCATCGAGAATCAGCCCCAGCATTTT.

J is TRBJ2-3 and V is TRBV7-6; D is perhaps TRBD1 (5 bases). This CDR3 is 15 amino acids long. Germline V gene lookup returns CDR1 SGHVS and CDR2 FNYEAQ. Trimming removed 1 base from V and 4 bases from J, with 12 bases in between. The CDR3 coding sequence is TGTGCCAGCAGCTTAGTGTGGGGCGCCGCAGATACGCAGTATTTT. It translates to CASSLVWGAADTQYF.

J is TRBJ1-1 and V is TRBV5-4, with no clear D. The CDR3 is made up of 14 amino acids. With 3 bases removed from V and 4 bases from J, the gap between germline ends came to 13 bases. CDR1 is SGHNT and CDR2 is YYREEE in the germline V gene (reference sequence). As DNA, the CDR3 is TGTGCCAGCAGCTCACAATTAGGAGGCACTGAAGCTTTCTTT. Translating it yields CASSSQLGGTEAFF.

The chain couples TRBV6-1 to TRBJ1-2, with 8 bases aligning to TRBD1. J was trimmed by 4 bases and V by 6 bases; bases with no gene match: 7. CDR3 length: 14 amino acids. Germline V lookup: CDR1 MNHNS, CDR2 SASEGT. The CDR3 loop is CASSPTGEAYGYTF. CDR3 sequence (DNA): TGTGCCAGCAGCCCGACAGGGGAGGCCTATGGCTACACCTTC.

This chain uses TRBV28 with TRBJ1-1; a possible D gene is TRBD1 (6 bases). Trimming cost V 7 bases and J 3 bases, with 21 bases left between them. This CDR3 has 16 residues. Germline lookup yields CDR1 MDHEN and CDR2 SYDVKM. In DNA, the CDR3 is TGTGCCAGCAAAATACGGGGGGCTGGGGTGGACACTGAAGCTTTCTTT. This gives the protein CASKIRGAGVDTEAFF.

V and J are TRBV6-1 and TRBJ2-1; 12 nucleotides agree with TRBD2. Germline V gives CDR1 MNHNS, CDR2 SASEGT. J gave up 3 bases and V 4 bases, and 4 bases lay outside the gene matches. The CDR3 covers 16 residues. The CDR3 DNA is TGTGCCAGCAGTGCCCTACTAGCGGGAGGCTACAATGAGCAGTTCTTC. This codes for CASSALLAGGYNEQFF.